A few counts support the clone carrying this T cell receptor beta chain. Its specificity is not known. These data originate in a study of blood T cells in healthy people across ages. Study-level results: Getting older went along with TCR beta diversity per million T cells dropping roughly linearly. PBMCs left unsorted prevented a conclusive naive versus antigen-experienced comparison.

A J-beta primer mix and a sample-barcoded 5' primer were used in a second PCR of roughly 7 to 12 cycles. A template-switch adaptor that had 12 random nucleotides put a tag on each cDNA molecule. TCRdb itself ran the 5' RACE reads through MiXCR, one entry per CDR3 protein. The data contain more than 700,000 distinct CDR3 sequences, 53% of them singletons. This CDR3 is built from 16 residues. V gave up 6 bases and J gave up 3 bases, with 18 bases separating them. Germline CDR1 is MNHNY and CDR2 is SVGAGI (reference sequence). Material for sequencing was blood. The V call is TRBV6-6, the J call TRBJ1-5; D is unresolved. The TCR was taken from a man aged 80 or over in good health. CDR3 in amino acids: CASSPKVGLDNQPQHF. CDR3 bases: TGTGCCAGCAGCCCGAAGGTAGGGCTGGACAATCAGCCCCAGCATTTT.